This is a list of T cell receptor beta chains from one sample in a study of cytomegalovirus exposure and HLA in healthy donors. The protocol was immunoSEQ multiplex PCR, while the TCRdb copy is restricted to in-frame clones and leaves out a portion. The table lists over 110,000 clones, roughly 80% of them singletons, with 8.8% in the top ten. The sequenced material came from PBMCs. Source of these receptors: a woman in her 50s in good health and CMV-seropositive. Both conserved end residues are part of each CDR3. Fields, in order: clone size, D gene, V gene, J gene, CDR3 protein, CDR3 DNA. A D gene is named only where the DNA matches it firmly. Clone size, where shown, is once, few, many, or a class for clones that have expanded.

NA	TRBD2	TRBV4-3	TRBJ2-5	CASSQDSGEETQYF	TGCGCCAGCAGCCAAGACAGCGGGGAAGAGACCCAGTACTTC
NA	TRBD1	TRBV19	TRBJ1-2	CATRDSDRTEYGYTF	TGTGCCACCCGGGACAGCGATCGAACGGAGTATGGCTACACCTTC
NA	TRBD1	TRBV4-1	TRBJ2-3	CASSQGLLGQTTTDTQYF	TGCGCCAGCAGCCAAGGGTTACTGGGACAGACTACCACAGATACGCAGTATTTT
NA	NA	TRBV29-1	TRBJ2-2	CSARDGGAGELFF	TGCAGCGCCCGGGACGGCGGGGCCGGGGAGCTGTTTTTT
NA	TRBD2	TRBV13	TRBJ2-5	CASGTSASNQETQYF	TGTGCCAGCGGGACTAGCGCGTCCAACCAAGAGACCCAGTACTTC
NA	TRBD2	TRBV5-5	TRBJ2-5	CASSPGGGQETQYF	TGTGCCAGCAGTCCGGGAGGGGGCCAAGAGACCCAGTACTTC
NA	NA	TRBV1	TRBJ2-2	CTSSQPGLAGVGELFF	TGCACCAGCAGCCAGCCGGGACTAGCGGGTGTGGGGGAGCTGTTTTTT
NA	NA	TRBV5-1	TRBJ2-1	CASSSTGGYSEQFF	TGCGCCAGCAGCTCCACGGGTGGCTATAGTGAGCAGTTCTTC
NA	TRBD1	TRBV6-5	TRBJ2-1	CASHIQGAYNEQFF	TGTGCCAGCCATATTCAGGGGGCTTACAATGAGCAGTTCTTC
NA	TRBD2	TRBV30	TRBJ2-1	CAWSALADYNEQFF	TGTGCCTGGAGTGCCCTAGCGGACTACAATGAGCAGTTCTTC
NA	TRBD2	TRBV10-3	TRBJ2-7	CAISEGQRGGYEQYF	TGTGCCATCAGTGAGGGACAGCGGGGGGGCTACGAGCAGTACTTC
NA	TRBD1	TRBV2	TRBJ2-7	CASIQDRGYGEQYF	TGTGCCAGCATTCAGGACAGGGGGTACGGAGAGCAGTACTTC
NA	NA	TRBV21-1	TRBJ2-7	CASSKVPINYEQYF	TGTGCCAGCAGCAAAGTCCCCATCAACTACGAGCAGTACTTC
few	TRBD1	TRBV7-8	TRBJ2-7	CASSSSGTGQFNEQYF	TGTGCCAGCAGCTCCTCCGGGACAGGGCAATTCAACGAGCAGTACTTC
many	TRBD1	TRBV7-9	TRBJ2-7	CASSLTGVIYEQYF	TGTGCCAGCAGCTTAACAGGGGTGATCTACGAGCAGTACTTC
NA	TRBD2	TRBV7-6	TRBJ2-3	CASSFEVGGEDGDTQYF	TGTGCCAGCAGTTTTGAAGTCGGGGGGGAAGACGGGGATACGCAGTATTTT
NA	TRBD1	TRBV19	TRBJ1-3	CASRGTGDGNTIYF	TGTGCCAGTAGGGGGACAGGAGACGGAAACACCATATATTTT
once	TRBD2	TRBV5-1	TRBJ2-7	CASSPAKSSGDSYEQYF	TGCGCCAGCAGCCCTGCGAAGAGTAGCGGGGACTCCTACGAGCAGTACTTC
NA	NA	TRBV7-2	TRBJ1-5	CASSLAPAGQGQPQHF	TGTGCCAGCAGCTTAGCCCCGGCAGGGCAGGGTCAGCCCCAGCATTTT
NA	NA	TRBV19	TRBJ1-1	CASSISTNTEAFF	TGTGCCAGTAGTATCTCCACTAACACTGAAGCTTTCTTT
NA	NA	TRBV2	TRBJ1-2	CASSQDYGYTF	TGTGCCAGCAGTCAGGACTATGGCTACACCTTC
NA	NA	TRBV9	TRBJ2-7	CASSVVRGSYEQYF	TGTGCCAGCAGCGTAGTTCGGGGATCCTACGAGCAGTACTTC
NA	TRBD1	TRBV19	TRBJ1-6	CASSIIGRTGNNSPLHF	TGTGCCAGTAGTATAATCGGCCGGACAGGGAATAATTCACCCCTCCACTTT
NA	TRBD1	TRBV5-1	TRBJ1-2	CASSLIGGDGYTF	TGCGCCAGCAGCTTGATAGGGGGCGACGGCTACACCTTC
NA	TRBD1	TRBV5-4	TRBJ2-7	CASSLVAGGLTYEQYF	TGTGCCAGCAGCTTGGTCGCAGGGGGTTTAACCTACGAGCAGTACTTC
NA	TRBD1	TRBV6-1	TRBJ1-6	CASTETGGFNSPLHF	TGTGCCAGCACTGAGACAGGGGGTTTTAATTCACCCCTCCACTTT
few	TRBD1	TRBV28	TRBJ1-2	CASSAGTGYGYTF	TGTGCCAGCAGCGCCGGGACAGGGTATGGCTACACCTTC
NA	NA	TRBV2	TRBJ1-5	CASSSGTPYGAQHF	TGTGCCAGCAGTTCCGGGACACCCTATGGAGCCCAGCATTTT
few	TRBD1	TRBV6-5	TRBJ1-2	CASRGQYGYTF	TGTGCCAGCAGGGGACAGTATGGCTACACCTTC
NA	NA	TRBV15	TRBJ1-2	CATSRRLGLAEGYTF	TGTGCCACCAGCAGAAGACTGGGTTTGGCGGAGGGCTACACCTTC
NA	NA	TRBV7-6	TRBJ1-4	CASSLASREWGEKLFF	TGTGCCAGCAGCTTAGCCAGCCGGGAGTGGGGTGAAAAACTGTTTTTT
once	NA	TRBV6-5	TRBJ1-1	CASSPFGGAYTEAFF	TGTGCCAGCAGCCCTTTCGGGGGGGCGTACACTGAAGCTTTCTTT
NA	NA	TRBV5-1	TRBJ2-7	CASSSGDSGGYEQYF	TGCGCCAGCAGCTCGGGGGACTCAGGGGGGTACGAGCAGTACTTC
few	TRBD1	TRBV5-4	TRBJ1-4	CASSAHRGPDEKLFF	TGTGCCAGCAGCGCGCACAGGGGGCCGGATGAAAAACTGTTTTTT
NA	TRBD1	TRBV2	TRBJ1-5	CASSEVTGGDQPQHF	TGTGCCAGCAGTGAAGTGACAGGGGGAGATCAGCCCCAGCATTTT
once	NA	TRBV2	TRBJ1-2	CASIRSSLSVDYTF	TGTGCCAGCATTCGGAGCAGCCTTTCGGTCGACTACACCTTC
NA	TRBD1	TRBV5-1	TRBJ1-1	CASNRGPDTEAFF	TGCGCCTCAAACAGGGGGCCGGACACTGAAGCTTTCTTT
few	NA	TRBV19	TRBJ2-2	CASRGLGGVLNTGELFF	TGTGCCAGTAGAGGCCTGGGGGGAGTATTAAACACCGGGGAGCTGTTTTTT
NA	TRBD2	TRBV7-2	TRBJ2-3	CASSFGGGGASDTQYF	TGTGCCAGCAGTTTCGGGGGCGGGGGGGCGTCTGATACGCAGTATTTT
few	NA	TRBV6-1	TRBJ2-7	CASTNGRDYEQYF	TGTGCCAGCACCAACGGACGGGACTACGAGCAGTACTTC
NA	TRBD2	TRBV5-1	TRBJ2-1	CASSLTGTSGGNEQFF	TGCGCCAGCAGCTTAACCGGGACTAGCGGGGGTAATGAGCAGTTCTTC
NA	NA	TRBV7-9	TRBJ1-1	CASSFIEAFRDTEAFF	TGTGCCAGCAGCTTTATTGAGGCTTTCCGAGATACTGAAGCTTTCTTT
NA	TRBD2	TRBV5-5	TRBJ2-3	CASSLVSSGVGDTQYF	TGTGCCAGCAGCTTGGTGTCTAGCGGGGTTGGAGATACGCAGTATTTT
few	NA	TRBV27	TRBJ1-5	CARGAGIRDSNQPQHF	TGTGCCAGGGGGGCTGGTATCCGGGATAGCAATCAGCCCCAGCATTTT
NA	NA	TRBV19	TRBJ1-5	CARTLGGPGQPQHF	TGTGCCAGAACCCTGGGGGGGCCAGGCCAGCCCCAGCATTTT
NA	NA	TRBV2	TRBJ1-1	CASLLDRNTEAFF	TGTGCCAGCCTCCTGGACAGGAACACTGAAGCTTTCTTT
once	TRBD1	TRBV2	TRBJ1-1	CASFLGQGMTEAFF	TGTGCCAGCTTCTTGGGACAGGGTATGACTGAAGCTTTCTTT